Below, 26 T cell receptor beta chains from the same sample are listed, as sequenced in a study of vaccination and CD4 T cells after COVID-19. The time point here: late sampling 161 to 241 days after vaccination in three convalescent patients. TCRdb reanalysed the PCR reads using MiXCR and keeps one entry per CDR3 protein. The repertoire holds approximately 40,000 distinct CDR3 sequences, about 35% seen once, with roughly 6% in the top ten. Sequences were derived from CD4+ T cells from blood, sampled about 7 months after SARS-CoV-2 vaccination. The receptor source for this set is a human donor who had recovered from COVID-19.

This sequence joins TRBV7-2 and TRBJ2-5, with D hard to call. Trimming took 4 bases from V and 0 from J, leaving 9 bases between them. CDR1 SGHTA and CDR2 FQGNSA come from the germline V gene. The CDR3 sequence is 14 residues long. In DNA, the CDR3 is TGTGCCAGCAGCTCTTCTACGTACCAAGAGACCCAGTACTTC. Its translation is CASSSSTYQETQYF.

This chain links TRBV5-8 with TRBJ2-2; D unclear. Trimming left V 2 bases short and J 0 bases short, with 8 bases between. Per the germline V gene, CDR1 is SGHTS and CDR2 is YDEGEE. This CDR3 contains 15 residues. The CDR3, as DNA: TGTGCCAGCAGCTTCTCCGATTCGAACACCGGGGAGCTGTTTTTT. Translated, it gives CASSFSDSNTGELFF.

The chain employs TRBV12-3 or TRBV12-4 and TRBJ2-7, with D unresolved. Trimming stripped 5 bases from V and 5 bases from J, with 13 bases between. This CDR3 has 13 residues. In nucleotides, the CDR3 is TGTGCCAGCAGTACCCGGACCGCCAACGAGCAGTACTTC. Amino acids: CASSTRTANEQYF.

The CDR3 DNA reads as TGCGCCAGCAGCCAAAACTCCGCTGGCTCCTACGAGCAGTACTTC. Amino acid sequence: CASSQNSAGSYEQYF. The chain carries TRBV4-1 and TRBJ2-7, with D hard to call. This CDR3 has 15 residues. V was cut by 2 bases and J by 0 bases, with 11 bases left in between. CDR1 is MGHRA and CDR2 is YSYEKL in the germline V gene.

The rearrangement uses TRBV24-1 and TRBJ2-3; 9 nucleotides agree with TRBD2. J gave up 0 bases and V 4 bases, and 7 bases lay outside the gene matches. This CDR3 has 17 residues. Looked up from germline, CDR1 is KGHDR and CDR2 is SFDVKD. In DNA form, the CDR3 reads TGTGCCACCAGTGAGGCCGGCCTAGCGGGGAGCACAGATACGCAGTATTTT. This translates into CATSEAGLAGSTDTQYF.

The rearrangement links TRBV27 to TRBJ2-2; D is unresolved. Between the trimmed V and J ends, which lost 5 bases and 7 bases, there was a span of 11 bases. The CDR3 spans 13 residues. Germline CDR1 MNHEY, CDR2 SMNVEV (reference sequence). The CDR3 here is CASSAYPRGELFF. The CDR3 DNA reads as TGTGCCAGCAGTGCCTATCCCCGCGGGGAGCTGTTTTTT.

The chain carries TRBV6-4 and TRBJ2-7, with D perhaps TRBD1 (5 bases). The CDR3 contains 15 residues. Germline assignment: CDR1 MRHNA and CDR2 SNTAGT. V was shortened by 6 bases and J by 5 bases, with 20 bases between the two germline ends. In nucleotides, the CDR3 is TGTGCCAGCAGCTTAGAAGGCAGGGTGGTCGACGAGCAGTACTTC. Amino acid sequence: CASSLEGRVVDEQYF.

The V call is TRBV5-5, the J call TRBJ2-5, with D unclear. V lost 2 bases and J 0 bases, leaving 8 bases between the germline ends. CDR1 is SGHKS, CDR2 YYEKEE, per germline (reference sequence). CDR3 length: 14 residues. The CDR3 sequence is CASSFELYQETQYF. CDR3 DNA sequence: TGTGCCAGCAGCTTTGAGCTGTACCAAGAGACCCAGTACTTC.

This chain connects TRBV28 to TRBJ2-2; a weak D match, TRBD1 (6 bases). This CDR3 is built from 16 residues. V shed 3 bases and J shed 6 bases, with 17 bases lying between them. Per germline, CDR1 MDHEN and CDR2 SYDVKM. CDR3 sequence (DNA): TGTGCCAGCAGTTTTCCTCCAGGGACAAGGTCCGGGGAGCTGTTTTTT. Its translation: CASSFPPGTRSGELFF. Based on the CDR3 plus reference TRBV28 and TRBJ2-2, the full variable domain is DVKVTQSSRYLVKRTGEKVFLECVQDMDHENMFWYRQDPGLGLRLIYFSYDVKMKEKGDIPEGYSVSREKKERFSLILESASTNQTSMYLCASSFPPGTRSGELFFGEGSRLTVL.

This sequence joins TRBV28 and TRBJ2-7; maybe TRBD1 (6 bases). Trimming stripped 2 bases from V and 0 bases from J, with 20 bases between. From germline, CDR1 is MDHEN and CDR2 SYDVKM. CDR3 size: 18 residues. The CDR3 sequence: CASSLPGQTQQSSYEQYF. CDR3 bases: TGTGCCAGCAGTTTACCCGGACAGACCCAACAAAGCTCCTACGAGCAGTACTTC. Combining the CDR3 with reference TRBV28 and TRBJ2-7 gives the whole variable domain DVKVTQSSRYLVKRTGEKVFLECVQDMDHENMFWYRQDPGLGLRLIYFSYDVKMKEKGDIPEGYSVSREKKERFSLILESASTNQTSMYLCASSLPGQTQQSSYEQYFGPGTRLTVT.

This clonotype was counted a few times. The rearrangement links TRBV20-1 to TRBJ1-6; 12 bases are a match to TRBD1. V shed 1 base, J shed 7 bases, and the junction held 5 bases outside the gene matches. The CDR3 is 16 amino acids. Germline V gene lookup returns CDR1 DFQATT and CDR2 SNEGSKA (reference sequence). CDR3 in DNA: TGCAGTGCTAGAGCCGGGACAGGGGGCGTGAATTCACCCCTCCACTTT. The encoded protein is CSARAGTGGVNSPLHF.

The chain uses TRBV29-1 and TRBJ2-7; 9 bases match TRBD1. V gave up 7 bases and J gave up 3 bases; unmatched junction bases: 10. The length of the CDR3 is 14 residues. Germline CDR1 SQVTM, CDR2 ANQGSEA. The CDR3 is CSAVDRGGFYEQYF. CDR3 nucleotide sequence: TGCAGCGCCGTGGACAGGGGTGGTTTCTACGAGCAGTACTTC.

The J gene is TRBJ1-1, the V gene TRBV28; D is ambiguous. From germline, CDR1 is MDHEN and CDR2 SYDVKM. The length of the CDR3 is 14 residues. V was shortened by 6 bases and J by 4 bases, with 15 bases between the two germline ends. The CDR3 reads CASSHTRRGTEAFF. The CDR3 bases are TGTGCCAGCAGCCATACAAGACGTGGCACTGAAGCTTTCTTT.

This chain uses TRBV11-1 with TRBJ2-5; D unclear. The germline CDR1 and CDR2 sequences are SGHAT and FQDESV (reference sequence). This CDR3 is built from 13 residues. V shed 0 bases and J shed 6 bases, with 8 bases lying between them. Here the CDR3 reads CASSLASGQTQYF. The CDR3 nucleotides read TGTGCCAGCAGCTTAGCGAGTGGTCAGACCCAGTACTTC.

The chain links TRBV11-2 to TRBJ2-6; 9 bases are a match to TRBD1. The CDR3 runs 17 residues. Germline V gene data show CDR1 as SGHAT and CDR2 as FQNNGV. The trim removed 5 bases at V and 4 bases at J, leaving 9 bases unmatched. The CDR3 protein is CASSPGTGRPGANVLTF. CDR3 nucleotides: TGTGCCAGCAGCCCAGGGACAGGGAGACCCGGGGCCAACGTCCTGACTTTC.

This clonotype was seen a handful of times. The chain has TRBV20-1 and TRBJ2-3, with TRBD2 identical over 8 bases. Germline V gene data show CDR1 as DFQATT and CDR2 as SNEGSKA (reference sequence). The V and J ends lost 0 bases and 3 bases, in that order; junction bases with no gene match: 2. The CDR3 spans 14 residues. CDR3 sequence reads: CSARDTSGTDTQYF. In DNA form, the CDR3 reads TGCAGTGCTAGAGATACTAGCGGAACAGATACGCAGTATTTT.

This clonotype was counted only a few times. V usage is TRBV27 and J usage is TRBJ1-1; D possibly corresponds to TRBD1 (6 bases). The CDR3 covers 16 residues. CDR1 and CDR2 from the germline V gene are MNHEY and SMNVEV (reference sequence). V dropped 6 bases and J dropped 1 base, with 18 bases sitting between them. DNA for the CDR3: TGTGCCAGCAGCCTCCCGGGGGCCAAAGGGAACACTGAAGCTTTCTTT. It specifies CASSLPGAKGNTEAFF.

The CDR3 DNA follows: TGTGCCAGCAGCTTAGAGGGGACTAGCGGGAGGGCCATAACAGATACGCAGTATTTT. This sequence encodes CASSLEGTSGRAITDTQYF. The chain combines TRBV11-2 with TRBJ2-3; TRBD2 aligns across 16 bases. CDR3 size: 19 residues. Germline loops: CDR1 SGHAT, CDR2 FQNNGV. J gave up 3 bases and V 0 bases, and 6 bases lay outside the gene matches.

This clonotype was detected a few times. The CDR3 nucleotides read TGTGCCAGCATCCCAGACAGGGGGCGAAATCAGCCCCAGCATTTT. This encodes CASIPDRGRNQPQHF. The V and J genes are TRBV7-8 and TRBJ1-5; 10 bases match TRBD1. This CDR3 comprises 15 residues. Germline V gives CDR1 SGHVS, CDR2 FQNEAQ. Losses at the gene ends were 7 bases for V and 4 bases for J; bases not matched to a gene: 7. The full variable domain, completed using reference TRBV7-8 and TRBJ1-5, is GAGVSQSPRYKVAKRGQDVALRCDPISGHVSLFWYQQALGQGPEFLTYFQNEAQLDKSGLPSDRFFAERPEGSVSTLKIQRTQQEDSAVYLCASIPDRGRNQPQHFGDGTRLSIL.

V usage is TRBV15 and J usage is TRBJ2-2; TRBD1 agrees at 10 bases. With V trimmed by 8 bases and J by 9 bases, 9 bases remained unmatched. The germline V gene encodes CDR1 LNHNV and CDR2 YYDKDF (reference sequence). The CDR3 totals 14 residues. CDR3 in amino acids: CATSGTGEARELFF. The DNA of the CDR3 is TGTGCCACCTCCGGGACAGGGGAGGCAAGGGAGCTGTTTTTT.

As regards this clonotype: An end of the junction differs from the germline gene, which may be a read error. The rearrangement uses TRBV6-1 and TRBJ2-1; 9 nucleotides line up with TRBD2. Germline V gene lookup returns CDR1 MNHNS and CDR2 SASEGT. The CDR3 consists of 15 residues. CDR3 nucleotide sequence: TGTGCCAGCAGACTCAACAATGGACTAGCGCTAGGTTGGGTCTTC. It encodes CASRLNNGLALGWVF.

This clonotype has a handful of counts. The genes are TRBV7-9 and TRBJ2-7, with D perhaps being TRBD1 or TRBD2 (5 bases each). Trimming left V 1 base short and J 1 base short, with 8 bases between. Germline CDR1 is SEHNR and CDR2 is FQNEAQ (reference sequence). This CDR3 contains 14 residues. The CDR3 DNA sequence: TGTGCCAGCAGCTTAGATGGGGGATCCTACGAGCAGTACTTC. Translating it yields CASSLDGGSYEQYF.

This clonotype was counted a few times. The chain has TRBV27 and TRBJ2-7; TRBD1 agrees at 8 bases. This CDR3 is built from 12 residues. Per the germline V gene, CDR1 is MNHEY and CDR2 is SMNVEV (reference sequence). J was trimmed by 4 bases and V by 8 bases; bases with no gene match: 4. For the CDR3, the DNA is TGTGCCAGCTCACAGGGGGGATACGAGCAGTACTTC. It translates to CASSQGGYEQYF.

This clonotype was seen more than once but under ten times. The chain employs TRBV6-5 and TRBJ2-7; 7 bases are a match to TRBD1. CDR1 and CDR2 from the germline V gene are MNHEY and SVGAGI. The CDR3 consists of 15 residues. With V trimmed by 0 bases and J by 0 bases, 2 bases remained unmatched. The CDR3 sequence: CASSYSGQSSYEQYF. In DNA form, the CDR3 reads TGTGCCAGCAGTTACTCGGGACAGAGCTCCTACGAGCAGTACTTC.

Only a few counts were recorded for this clonotype. The J gene is TRBJ1-1, the V gene TRBV10-3; the D gene is possibly TRBD1 (5 bases). The CDR3 length is 15 residues. The V gene's germline CDR1 is ENHRY and CDR2 SYGVKD. V was clipped by 5 bases and J by 1 base, with 14 bases between them. The CDR3: CAISLTGDSNTEAFF. CDR3 bases: TGTGCCATCAGTCTAACGGGGGACTCGAACACTGAAGCTTTCTTT.

In this sample, this clonotype turned up once. The rearrangement links TRBV20-1 to TRBJ2-1, with 8 bases aligning to TRBD2. Trimming removed 5 bases from V and 5 bases from J; junction bases left unmatched: 20. CDR1 DFQATT and CDR2 SNEGSKA come from the germline V gene (reference sequence). The CDR3 sequence is 18 residues long. DNA of the CDR3: TGCAGTGCTGCGGACGATACTTTGGCGGGAGGAGGGAACAATGAGCAGTTCTTC. Amino acids: CSAADDTLAGGGNNEQFF.